This TCR beta chain was recorded in a study of blood T cell repertoires in COVID-19. Study information: PBMCs, B-cell-depleted T cells, or T cells provided the cDNA or gDNA that made up the material.

The CDR3 is 16 amino acids. Germline V gene sequence: CDR1 SGHNT, CDR2 YYREEE (reference sequence). V lost 5 bases, J lost 9 bases, and 14 bases stayed unmatched. Generated by immunoSEQ multiplex PCR, the TCRdb table keeps only in-frame clones and is missing some. This table holds about 60,000 clones, 70% to 90% found once. The specimen sequenced was peripheral blood. This chain links TRBV5-4 with TRBJ2-1, with TRBD2 matching 10 bases. The sequence was collected from a human donor in a cohort sampled during active COVID-19. CDR3 amino acids: CASRLKASGGAGEQFF. The CDR3, as DNA: TGTGCCAGCAGACTTAAGGCAAGCGGGGGGGCTGGTGAGCAGTTCTTC.